These 13 T cell receptor beta chains came from one sample sequenced in a study of early T cells in non-severe SARS-CoV-2 infection. TCRdb re-called the 5' RACE reads with MiXCR, one entry per CDR3 protein. The repertoire holds about 70,000 distinct CDR3 sequences, with roughly 12% as singletons. Sample: whole blood, taken at baseline. These receptors were obtained from an adult who was a healthcare worker with PCR-confirmed SARS-CoV-2 infection or an uninfected control (not recorded which). The donor label of this sample is uncertain.

The J gene is TRBJ1-4, the V gene TRBV19; the D gene is possibly TRBD1 (5 bases). V lost 5 bases and J lost 8, with 18 bases in between. The CDR3 is 15 residues long. Germline V lookup: CDR1 LNHDA, CDR2 SQIVND (reference sequence). The CDR3 sequence: CASSGRIRDEEKLFF. The CDR3 DNA is TGTGCCAGTAGTGGGAGAATAAGGGACGAAGAAAAACTGTTTTTT. The full variable domain, in which reference TRBV19 and TRBJ1-4 provide the parts outside the CDR3, is DGGITQSPKYLFRKEGQNVTLSCEQNLNHDAMYWYRQDPGQGLRLIYYSQIVNDFQKGDIAEGYSVSREKKESFPLTVTSAQKNPTAFYLCASSGRIRDEEKLFFGSGTQLSVL.

This clonotype was detected a few times. The chain carries TRBV11-2 and TRBJ2-3; no reliable D call. CDR1 and CDR2 from the germline V gene are SGHAT and FQNNGV. Trimming cost V 5 bases and J 5 bases, with 2 bases left between them. The CDR3 covers 10 residues. The DNA of the CDR3 is TGTGCCAGCAGCGGAGATACGCAGTATTTT. The encoded protein is CASSGDTQYF.

The gene calls are TRBV20-1 and TRBJ2-7, with TRBD2 matching over 8 bases. The CDR3 is 18 amino acids. Germline V gene data show CDR1 as DFQATT and CDR2 as SNEGSKA (reference sequence). The junction had 14 bases not matched to a gene; V was cut back by 1 base and J by 0 bases. The CDR3 coding sequence is TGCAGTGCTAGAGGTACGGATGAGGCGGGAGGTATCTCCTACGAGCAGTACTTC. It is translated as CSARGTDEAGGISYEQYF.

The V and J genes are TRBV6-1 and TRBJ1-5, with TRBD1 identical over 7 bases. The CDR3 is 16 residues long. The ends lost 1 base at V and 4 bases at J; junction bases unmatched: 7. CDR1 and CDR2 (germline): MNHNS, SASEGT. CDR3: CASSEVVRGANQPQHF. CDR3 nucleotide sequence: TGTGCCAGCAGTGAAGTTGTCAGGGGGGCGAATCAGCCCCAGCATTTT.

The V call is TRBV20-1, the J call TRBJ2-3; 9 bases line up with TRBD2. Germline CDR1 and CDR2: DFQATT and SNEGSKA (reference sequence). The CDR3 has 15 residues. Losses at the gene ends were 5 bases for V and 1 base for J; bases not matched to a gene: 7. This CDR3 reads CSAEGLAGRTDTQYF. CDR3 bases: TGCAGTGCTGAGGGTCTAGCGGGGCGCACAGATACGCAGTATTTT.

The chain combines TRBV6-5 with TRBJ1-6; D remains ambiguous. Germline values: CDR1 MNHEY, CDR2 SVGAGI. V was clipped by 0 bases and J by 7 bases, with 13 bases between them. The CDR3 runs 16 residues. DNA of the CDR3: TGTGCCAGCAGTTACTCGTTTGGCGGACTCAATTCACCCCTCCACTTT. Translated, it gives CASSYSFGGLNSPLHF.

This clonotype was counted only a few times. The gene calls are TRBV6-5 and TRBJ2-7; D remains unclear. The CDR3 runs to 13 residues. V lost 0 bases to trimming and J lost 9 bases, with 12 bases between them. Germline V lookup: CDR1 MNHEY, CDR2 SVGAGI. For the CDR3, the DNA is TGTGCCAGCAGTTACTCGGTTGGGGTATGGCAGTACTTC. It yields the protein CASSYSVGVWQYF.

This clonotype was seen a single time. This rearrangement joins TRBV24-1 to TRBJ2-1; D unclear. In germline, CDR1 is KGHDR, CDR2 SFDVKD. Between the trimmed V and J ends, which lost 5 bases and 8 bases, there was a span of 3 bases. This CDR3 comprises 10 residues. CDR3 DNA: TGTGCCACCAGTGTCCATGAGCAGTTCTTC. Protein: CATSVHEQFF.

The chain carries TRBV5-6 and TRBJ2-5; D is undetermined. CDR1 and CDR2 from the germline V gene are SGHDT and YYEEEE. V shed 3 bases and J shed 2 bases, with 11 bases lying between them. CDR3 length: 14 amino acids. In DNA form, the CDR3 reads TGTGCCAGCAGCTCTCCGAACGGGCAAGAGACCCAGTACTTC. Protein: CASSSPNGQETQYF.

This chain connects TRBV15 to TRBJ2-7; TRBD1 aligns across 8 bases. Trimming removed 5 bases from V and 4 bases from J; junction bases left unmatched: 13. Per germline, CDR1 LNHNV and CDR2 YYDKDF (reference sequence). This CDR3 region has 16 residues. CDR3 sequence: CATSVSTGGNIYEQYF. DNA for the CDR3: TGTGCCACCAGCGTGAGTACAGGGGGGAACATTTACGAGCAGTACTTC.

In this sample, this clonotype turned up many times. This chain joins TRBV7-3 and TRBJ1-1, with a weak D call TRBD1 (5 bases). Germline values: CDR1 SGHTA, CDR2 FQGTGA. V lost 4 bases to trimming and J lost 4 bases, with 10 bases between them. This CDR3 has 13 amino acids. The CDR3 nucleotides are TGTGCCAGCAGCTGGGACCTGAGCACTGAAGCTTTCTTT. It specifies CASSWDLSTEAFF. Full variable domain (remainder filled in from reference TRBV7-3 and TRBJ1-1): GAGVSQTPSNKVTEKGKYVELRCDPISGHTALYWYRQSLGQGPEFLIYFQGTGAADDSGLPNDRFFAVRPEGSVSTLKIQRTERGDSAVYLCASSWDLSTEAFFGQGTRLTVV.

This clonotype was counted between two and nine times. This chain connects TRBV12-3 or TRBV12-4 to TRBJ1-3, with unresolved D. V was clipped by 5 bases and J by 0 bases, with 11 bases between them. There are 15 residues in the CDR3. CDR3 in DNA: TGTGCCAGCAGTCCCCAGAGTTCCTCTGGAAACACCATATATTTT. Translation: CASSPQSSSGNTIYF.

J is TRBJ2-1 and V is TRBV5-1, with D possibly matching TRBD1 (5 bases). Trimming pared 0 bases from V and 10 bases from J, leaving 14 bases between. CDR3 length: 14 amino acids. Germline CDR1 and CDR2: SGHRS and YFSETQ. Here the CDR3 reads CASSLEGRAGEQFF. The CDR3 DNA follows: TGCGCCAGCAGCTTGGAAGGCAGGGCAGGCGAGCAGTTCTTC.